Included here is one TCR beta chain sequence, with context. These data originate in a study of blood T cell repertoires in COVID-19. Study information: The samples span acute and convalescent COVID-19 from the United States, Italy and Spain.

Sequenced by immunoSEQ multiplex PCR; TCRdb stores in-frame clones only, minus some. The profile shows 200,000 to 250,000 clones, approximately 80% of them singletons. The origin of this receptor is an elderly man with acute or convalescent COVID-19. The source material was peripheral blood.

CDR3 coding DNA: TGTGCCAGCAGCCAGGCGACAGGTTACACCATATATTTT. This gives the protein CASSQATGYTIYF. The chain joins TRBV3-1 (or the pseudogene TRBV3-2) to TRBJ1-3, with a weak D call TRBD1 (6 bases). The CDR3 contains 13 residues. V lost 3 bases and J lost 8, with 11 bases in between. In germline, CDR1 is LGHDT, CDR2 YNNKEL (reference sequence).